The rows below give T cell receptor beta chains drawn from one sample of a study of cytomegalovirus exposure and HLA in healthy donors. The method was immunoSEQ multiplex PCR; TCRdb's version includes in-frame clones alone and lacks a portion of them. The data contain 190,000 or so clones, about 86% of them singletons. Sequenced material: PBMCs. These receptors were obtained from a woman younger than 30 in good health and CMV-seropositive. The CDR3 runs from the conserved cysteine through the conserved F or W. D genes are given only for firm matches. Not all rows give a size; the values are once, few, many and, for expanded clones, a class.

d_call j_call v_call clone_size cdr3_aa cdr3_nt
- TRBJ1-5 TRBV5-1 - CASSPTGPNQPQHF TGCGCCAGCAGCCCGACAGGACCCAATCAGCCCCAGCATTTT
TRBD2 TRBJ2-7 TRBV6-1 - CASSGGGNRWEQYF TGTGCCAGCAGTGGGGGGGGAAACAGGTGGGAGCAGTACTTC
- TRBJ2-2 TRBV21-1 - CASSKKEQGANTGELFF TGTGCCAGCAGCAAAAAGGAACAGGGAGCGAACACCGGGGAGCTGTTTTTT
TRBD1 TRBJ2-2 TRBV13 - CASSLGTGGQFGELFF TGTGCCAGCAGCTTAGGAACAGGGGGTCAATTCGGGGAGCTGTTTTTT
TRBD2 TRBJ2-1 TRBV18 - CASSPGLAEYNEQFF TGTGCCAGCTCACCCGGACTAGCGGAATACAATGAGCAGTTCTTC
TRBD1 TRBJ2-1 TRBV4-3 - CASSQEQGVSYNEQFF TGCGCCAGCAGCCAAGAGCAGGGGGTCTCCTACAATGAGCAGTTCTTC
TRBD1 TRBJ2-7 TRBV5-4 - CASSLEQGAGEQYF TGTGCCAGCAGCTTGGAACAGGGGGCGGGCGAGCAGTACTTC
- TRBJ2-7 TRBV7-8 - CASSRTSPDEQYF TGTGCCAGCAGCAGAACTAGTCCCGACGAGCAGTACTTC
- TRBJ1-1 TRBV7-8 - CASSPIRGKTNTEAFF TGTGCCAGCAGCCCGATCCGGGGGAAGACGAACACTGAAGCTTTCTTT
- TRBJ1-2 TRBV5-1 - CASRAGVGYGYTF TGCGCCAGCAGGGCAGGGGTGGGCTATGGCTACACCTTC
- TRBJ2-5 TRBV11-1 - CASSFLGRQETQYF TGTGCCAGCAGCTTCCTGGGGAGGCAAGAGACCCAGTACTTC
- TRBJ2-1 TRBV19 - CASTAGQGFNEQFF TGTGCCAGTACAGCGGGCCAAGGTTTCAATGAGCAGTTCTTC
- TRBJ2-7 TRBV6-5 - CASSYVTGTSYEQYF TGTGCCAGCAGTTACGTAACAGGGACCTCCTACGAGCAGTACTTC
- TRBJ1-6 TRBV6-1 - CASSEMGGNNSPLHF TGTGCCAGCAGTGAAATGGGGGGAAATAATTCACCCCTCCACTTT
TRBD1 TRBJ1-4 TRBV4-1 - CASSTRQGVEKLFF TGCGCCAGCAGCACACGACAGGGGGTTGAAAAACTGTTTTTT
TRBD1 TRBJ1-1 TRBV28 - CASSLRGTGVTEAFF TGTGCCAGCAGTTTAAGAGGGACAGGGGTCACTGAAGCTTTCTTT
- TRBJ2-5 TRBV25-1 - CASSDPGHQTQYF TGTGCCAGCAGTGATCCGGGACACCAGACCCAGTACTTC
TRBD1 TRBJ2-7 TRBV6-6 - CASSYSAGQANYEQYF TGTGCCAGCAGTTACTCCGCGGGACAGGCAAACTACGAGCAGTACTTC
TRBD1 TRBJ2-5 TRBV18 many CASSPPGQGETQYF TGTGCCAGCTCACCACCGGGACAGGGGGAGACCCAGTACTTC
TRBD2 TRBJ2-5 TRBV6-5 few CASSYSFWGGEETQYF TGTGCCAGCAGTTACTCGTTTTGGGGAGGGGAAGAGACCCAGTACTTC
- TRBJ2-2 TRBV4-1 - CASSQVPRSGELFF TGCGCCAGCAGCCAAGTCCCGCGGTCCGGGGAGCTGTTTTTT
- TRBJ2-2 TRBV5-1 - CASSLEGARGYTGELFF TGCGCCAGCAGCCTGGAGGGGGCAAGGGGTTACACCGGGGAGCTGTTTTTT
TRBD2 TRBJ2-5 TRBV5-1 - CASSLGSGGVETQYF TGCGCCAGCAGCCTCGGTTCGGGGGGAGTGGAGACCCAGTACTTC
- TRBJ2-2 TRBV6-4 - CATRGRFTGELFF TGTGCCACCCGAGGGAGATTCACCGGGGAGCTGTTTTTT
- TRBJ1-2 TRBV16 - CASSRGAAGDGYTF TGTGCCAGCAGCCGGGGCGCGGCAGGGGATGGCTACACCTTC
TRBD1 TRBJ1-3 TRBV7-8 few CASSRTGGGNTIYF TGTGCCAGCAGCCGGACAGGGGGCGGAAACACCATATATTTT
TRBD1 TRBJ1-1 TRBV27 once CASRRSRGLSSYDTEAFF TGTGCCAGCAGAAGAAGCAGGGGGCTATCATCCTACGACACTGAAGCTTTCTTT
- TRBJ2-3 TRBV6-5 - CASRDISFTDTQYF TGTGCCAGCCGGGACATCTCGTTCACAGATACGCAGTATTTT
TRBD1 TRBJ1-2 TRBV2 - CASSGDRDNYGYTF TGTGCCAGCAGTGGGGACAGGGATAACTATGGCTACACCTTC
- TRBJ1-1 TRBV25-1 - CASSDWAGNTEAFF TGTGCCAGCAGTGATTGGGCCGGGAACACTGAAGCTTTCTTT
- TRBJ2-4 TRBV5-1 once CASSLANSGAKNIQYF TGCGCCAGCAGCTTGGCCAATTCGGGAGCCAAAAACATTCAGTACTTC
TRBD2 TRBJ2-7 TRBV7-8 - CASSLASGLDYEQYF TGTGCCAGCAGCTTAGCATCGGGACTAGACTACGAGCAGTACTTC
- TRBJ2-2 TRBV7-2 - CASSSFQGTTELFF TGTGCCAGCAGCTCCTTCCAGGGGACTACGGAGCTGTTTTTT
- TRBJ1-4 TRBV2 - CASSDRVGEKLFF TGTGCCAGCAGTGACAGGGTAGGGGAAAAACTGTTTTTT
- TRBJ1-3 TRBV7-6 few CASSLRSQGSGNTIYF TGTGCCAGCAGCTTGCGATCACAGGGTTCTGGAAACACCATATATTTT
- TRBJ1-1 TRBV2 - CASSEPRLGGTEAFF TGTGCCAGCAGTGAACCCCGCTTGGGGGGAACTGAAGCTTTCTTT
TRBD1 TRBJ1-1 TRBV18 - CASSPGQGGTEAFF TGTGCCAGCTCACCGGGACAGGGGGGCACTGAAGCTTTCTTT
- TRBJ2-3 TRBV19 few CASSSRDTQYF TGTGCCAGTAGTTCCCGGGATACGCAGTATTTT
- TRBJ1-6 TRBV5-4 - CASSGDSESPLHF TGTGCCAGCAGCGGTGACAGTGAATCACCCCTCCACTTT
- TRBJ2-1 TRBV7-2 once CASSPRQAEQFF TGTGCCAGCAGCCCGCGACAGGCAGAGCAGTTCTTC
- TRBJ1-1 TRBV5-1 - CASSSRAGNTEAFF TGCGCCAGCAGCTCTAGAGCGGGGAACACTGAAGCTTTCTTT
- TRBJ2-6 TRBV25-1 - CASRGARVVSGANVLTF TGTGCCAGCAGGGGCGCCAGGGTGGTGTCTGGGGCCAACGTCCTGACTTTC
- TRBJ2-1 TRBV29-1 - CSAPVYNEQFF TGCAGCGCCCCCGTCTACAATGAGCAGTTCTTC
TRBD1 TRBJ1-2 TRBV7-3 - CASSSNTGGYGYTF TGTGCCAGCAGCTCCAACACAGGGGGCTATGGCTACACCTTC
TRBD1 TRBJ2-2 TRBV19 - CASSSDRGNTGELFF TGTGCCAGTAGTAGTGACAGGGGAAACACCGGGGAGCTGTTTTTT
- TRBJ2-5 TRBV9 - CASSPTDYQETQYF TGTGCCAGCAGCCCCACCGACTATCAAGAGACCCAGTACTTC
TRBD1 TRBJ2-2 TRBV29-1 - CSVMTGQDTGELFF TGCAGCGTGATGACAGGGCAGGACACCGGGGAGCTGTTTTTT
- TRBJ1-2 TRBV5-4 once CASGLLNPQTYGYTF TGTGCCAGCGGCCTGCTAAATCCTCAGACTTATGGCTACACCTTC